This T cell receptor (beta chain) was obtained from a study of cytomegalovirus exposure and HLA in healthy donors. 60 Vbeta and 13 Jbeta primers were used in PCR. The data were produced by immunoSEQ multiplex PCR, yet TCRdb's version contains in-frame clones alone and is incomplete. Of 160,000 or so clones listed, more than 60% are singletons. This clone was seen a few times. Its matching antigen is unknown. CDR3 length equals 14 residues. CDR1 MNHEY and CDR2 SMNVEV come from the germline V gene (reference sequence). V shed 2 bases, J shed 3 bases, and the junction held 3 bases outside the gene matches. Study-level findings and limits: Reportedly, TCR beta sequences accurately predicted HLA-A and HLA-B alleles in most subjects. Later analysis suggested links between common viral pathogens and several top significant clusters.

The receptor was derived from a man aged 40-49 years in good health and CMV-seronegative. V gene TRBV27 combines with J gene TRBJ2-7; 8 bases are a match to TRBD1. Sequencing was done on a sample of PBMCs. The DNA of the CDR3 is TGTGCCAGCAGTTTAGCAGGGGGCAACTACGAGCAGTACTTC. It encodes CASSLAGGNYEQYF.